The source of this T cell receptor beta chain is a study of T-cell reconstitution after alpha-beta-depleted transplantation in children. CDR3 length: 16 amino acids. CDR1 is SGHAT, CDR2 FQNNGV, per germline. Trimming removed 5 bases from V and 0 bases from J; junction bases left unmatched: 4. It was with unique molecular identifiers that the TCRbeta library was prepared. From the PCR reads, TCRdb called clonotypes with MiXCR, one entry per CDR3 protein. There are around 370,000 distinct CDR3 sequences in the sample; around 15% occur only once, and approximately 38% lies in the top ten. This TCR was sampled from a male patient between 2 and 9 years old who had a stem cell transplant for acute lymphoblastic leukemia, so the T cells may come from the graft donor. The chain joins TRBV11-2 to TRBJ2-1; 10 bases map to TRBD1. This specimen consisted of PBMCs, mostly from graft donor cells, obtained 360 days after TCRalphabeta/CD19-depleted stem cell transplant. In DNA, the CDR3 is TGTGCCAGCAGCCCCCGGACAGGGGGCTCCTACAATGAGCAGTTCTTC. Protein product: CASSPRTGGSYNEQFF.